This T cell receptor (beta chain) was recovered during a study of T cell responses to AZD1222 COVID-19 vaccine. Looking at the study overall: It was second doses at about 4 or about 12 weeks that were pooled. Broader study findings: The study sampled repertoires only after the peak T cell response.

TCRdb's copy holds only in-frame clones and misses some; the assay was immunoSEQ multiplex PCR. This sample has roughly 110,000 clones, with roughly nine tenths found just once. This CDR3 is 16 amino acids long. Germline V gives CDR1 MNHEY, CDR2 SVGEGT. V dropped 0 bases and J dropped 0; count of bases not matched to a gene: 3. Remarks on this clone: Its target is not known.

The clonotype was recovered from an adult in good health. This sample comprised peripheral blood, obtained on day 0 of AZD1222 vaccination. The chain links TRBV6-2 or TRBV6-3 to TRBJ2-3; TRBD2 aligns across 7 bases. The CDR3 sequence: CASSYSVGGSTDTQYF. The CDR3 coding sequence is TGTGCCAGCAGTTACTCGGTCGGGGGGAGCACAGATACGCAGTATTTT.